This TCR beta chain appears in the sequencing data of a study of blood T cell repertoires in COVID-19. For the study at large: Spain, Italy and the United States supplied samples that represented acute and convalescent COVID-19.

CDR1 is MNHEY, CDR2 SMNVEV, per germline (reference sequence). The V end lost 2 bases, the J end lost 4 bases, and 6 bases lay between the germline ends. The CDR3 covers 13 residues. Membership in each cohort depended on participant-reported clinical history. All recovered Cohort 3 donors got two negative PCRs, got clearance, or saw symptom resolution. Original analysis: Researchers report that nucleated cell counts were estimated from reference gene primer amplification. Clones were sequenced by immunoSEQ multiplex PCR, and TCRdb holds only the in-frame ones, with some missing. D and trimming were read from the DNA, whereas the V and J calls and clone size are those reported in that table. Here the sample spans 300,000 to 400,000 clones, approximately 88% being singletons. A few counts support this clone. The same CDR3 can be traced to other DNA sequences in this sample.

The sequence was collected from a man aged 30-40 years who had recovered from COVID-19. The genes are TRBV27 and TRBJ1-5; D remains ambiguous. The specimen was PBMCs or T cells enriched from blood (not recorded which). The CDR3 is CASSLGQNQPQHF. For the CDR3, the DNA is TGTGCCAGCAGTTTAGGGCAAAATCAGCCCCAGCATTTT.